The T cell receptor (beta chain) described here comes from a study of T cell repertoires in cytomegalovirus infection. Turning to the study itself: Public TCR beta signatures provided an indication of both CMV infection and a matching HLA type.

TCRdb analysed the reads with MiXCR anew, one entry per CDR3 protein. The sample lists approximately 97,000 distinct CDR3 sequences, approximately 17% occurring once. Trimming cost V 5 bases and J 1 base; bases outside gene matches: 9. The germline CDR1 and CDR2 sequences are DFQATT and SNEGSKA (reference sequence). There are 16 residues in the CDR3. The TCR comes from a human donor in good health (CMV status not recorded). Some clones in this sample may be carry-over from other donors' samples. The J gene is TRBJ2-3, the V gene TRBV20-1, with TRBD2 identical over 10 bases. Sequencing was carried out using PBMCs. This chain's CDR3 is CSAPDNLAGGTDTQYF. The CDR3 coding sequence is TGCAGTGCTCCTGACAACCTAGCGGGGGGCACAGATACGCAGTATTTT.